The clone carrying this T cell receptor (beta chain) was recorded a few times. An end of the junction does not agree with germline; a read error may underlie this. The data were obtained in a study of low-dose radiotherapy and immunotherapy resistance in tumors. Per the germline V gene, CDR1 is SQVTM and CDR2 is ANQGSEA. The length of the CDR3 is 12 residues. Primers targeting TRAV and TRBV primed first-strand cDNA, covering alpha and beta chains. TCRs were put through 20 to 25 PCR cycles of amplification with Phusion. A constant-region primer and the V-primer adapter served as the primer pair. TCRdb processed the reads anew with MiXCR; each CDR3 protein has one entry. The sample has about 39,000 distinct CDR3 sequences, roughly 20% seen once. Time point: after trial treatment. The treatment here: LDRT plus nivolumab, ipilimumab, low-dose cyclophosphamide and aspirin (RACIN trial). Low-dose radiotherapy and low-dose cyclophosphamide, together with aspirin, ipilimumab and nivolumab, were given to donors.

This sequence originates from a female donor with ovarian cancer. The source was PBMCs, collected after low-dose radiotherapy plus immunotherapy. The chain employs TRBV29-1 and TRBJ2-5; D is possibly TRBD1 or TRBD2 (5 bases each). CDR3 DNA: TGCAGCGTTGAACATGGGGGATCCACACACCACTTC. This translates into CSVEHGGSTHHF.